The entry that follows covers one TCR beta chain sequence. V shed 3 bases, J shed 1 base, and the junction held 17 bases outside the gene matches. The CDR3 covers 20 residues. Per the germline V gene, CDR1 is KGHSH and CDR2 is LQKENI. The sample comes from a study of technical replicates of blood from four donors. This table comes from immunoSEQ multiplex PCR, and its TCRdb copy is limited to in-frame clones, with some not included. The data contain more than 70,000 clones, around 96% of them singletons. The V and J genes are TRBV18 and TRBJ2-1, with 8 bases fitting TRBD1. This TCR was sampled from a human donor in good health. Sequencing was performed on T cells isolated from PBMCs. CDR3 bases: TGTGCCAGCTCACCCGGACAGGGCCCTCCAGCGACCGAGTCCTACAATGAGCAGTTCTTC. Translating gives CASSPGQGPPATESYNEQFF.